Each of the 26 T cell receptor beta chains below was sequenced from the same sample in a study of blood T cell repertoires in COVID-19. The data were produced by immunoSEQ multiplex PCR, yet TCRdb's version contains in-frame clones alone and is incomplete. The sample has roughly 100,000 clones; nearly 90% are singletons. Sequencing used peripheral blood. The receptors stem from a man aged 45-60 years in a cohort sampled during active COVID-19.

This clone was observed once. CDR3 sequence: CASSPRDSGANVLTF. Written as DNA, the CDR3 is TGCGCCAGCAGCCCCAGGGACTCTGGGGCCAACGTCCTGACTTTC. The chain links TRBV4-3 to TRBJ2-6, with D possibly matching TRBD1 (5 bases). V lost 4 bases, J lost 0 bases, and 7 bases lay in between. In germline, CDR1 is LGHNA, CDR2 YSLEER. The CDR3 contains 15 residues.

The chain carries TRBV5-1 and TRBJ2-2; D call uncertain. This CDR3 is 18 amino acids long. V lost 0 bases, J lost 0 bases, and 15 bases lay in between. CDR1 SGHRS and CDR2 YFSETQ come from the germline V gene. The CDR3 sequence is CASSLETGGLSNTGELFF. In nucleotides, the CDR3 is TGCGCCAGCAGCTTGGAGACCGGCGGTCTTTCGAACACCGGGGAGCTGTTTTTT.

This clone was seen just once. The rearrangement links TRBV24-1 to TRBJ2-3; D gene uncertain. This CDR3 has 14 residues. V lost 9 bases and J lost 2, with 14 bases in between. In germline, CDR1 is KGHDR, CDR2 SFDVKD. CDR3 sequence (DNA): TGTGCCACCGGTTTAGGCGGTGACACAGATACGCAGTATTTT. Translated, it gives CATGLGGDTDTQYF.

The genes are TRBV5-5 and TRBJ2-2; a possible D gene is TRBD2 (6 bases). From germline, CDR1 is SGHKS and CDR2 YYEKEE (reference sequence). The CDR3 covers 15 residues. V lost 3 bases to trimming and J lost 5 bases, with 14 bases between them. The CDR3 loop is CASSSMTSRTGELFF. The CDR3 DNA follows: TGTGCCAGCAGCTCGATGACTAGTAGGACCGGGGAGCTGTTTTTT.

The V and J genes are TRBV19 and TRBJ1-5; D possibly corresponds to TRBD1 (5 bases). The CDR3 is made up of 13 amino acids. Germline CDR1 and CDR2: LNHDA and SQIVND (reference sequence). Trimming took off 7 bases at V and 3 bases at J, with 10 bases between the two ends. The CDR3 spells CASKAQVNQPQHF. For the CDR3, the DNA is TGTGCCAGTAAGGCACAGGTCAATCAGCCCCAGCATTTT.

This chain connects TRBV29-1 to TRBJ2-6; 9 bases align to TRBD1. The trim removed 4 bases at V and 0 bases at J, leaving 4 bases unmatched. The CDR3 length is 16 residues. Germline V gene lookup returns CDR1 SQVTM and CDR2 ANQGSEA. In DNA form, the CDR3 reads TGCAGCGTTGTTGGGACAGGGCCCTCTGGGGCCAACGTCCTGACTTTC. Its translation is CSVVGTGPSGANVLTF. Complete variable domain (other parts from reference TRBV29-1 and TRBJ2-6): SAVISQKPSRDICQRGTSLTIQCQVDSQVTMMFWYRQQPGQSLTLIATANQGSEATYESGFVIDKFPISRPNLTFSTLTVSNMSPEDSSIYLCSVVGTGPSGANVLTFGAGSRLTVL.

This sequence joins TRBV21-1 and TRBJ2-4; TRBD1 reflects the table's D call only, with no check against the DNA. TRBV21-1 is a recognized pseudogene. CDR3 length equals 16 residues. In DNA form, the CDR3 reads TGTGCCAGCAGCAAAAAAGTTGGGCAGGGGGAAAACATTCAGTACTTC. Protein sequence: CASSKKVGQGENIQYF.

The chain links TRBV3-1 (or the pseudogene TRBV3-2) to TRBJ2-6; D is unclear. From germline, CDR1 is LGHDT and CDR2 YNNKEL (reference sequence). CDR3 length: 10 residues. With 10 bases removed from V and 10 bases from J, the gap between germline ends came to 8 bases. This CDR3 is CATGLNVLTF. The DNA of the CDR3 is TGTGCCACCGGTCTTAACGTCCTGACTTTC.

V gene TRBV24-1 combines with J gene TRBJ2-1; TRBD2 matches at 14 bases. Trimming at V came to 4 bases and at J to 7 bases, leaving 11 bases not matched to a gene. CDR1 and CDR2 from the germline V gene are KGHDR and SFDVKD. This CDR3 contains 18 residues. The CDR3: CATSEATSGGAIRNEQFF. CDR3 bases: TGTGCCACCAGTGAGGCGACTAGCGGGGGGGCGATTAGAAATGAGCAGTTCTTC.

This clone is categorized as medium-sized. This chain links TRBV6-6 with TRBJ1-2; perhaps TRBD1 as D (5 bases). The V and J ends lost 7 bases and 0 bases respectively, with 15 bases between them. Germline CDR1 is MNHNY and CDR2 is SVGAGI (reference sequence). The length of the CDR3 is 15 residues. The CDR3 here is CASIEGAVANYGYTF. CDR3 coding DNA: TGTGCCAGCATCGAAGGGGCAGTAGCTAACTATGGCTACACCTTC.

This clone came up once. The chain recombines TRBV18 with TRBJ1-2; the D gene is possibly TRBD1 (6 bases). Germline CDR1 KGHSH, CDR2 LQKENI. Trimming left V 3 bases short and J 4 bases short, with 21 bases between. This CDR3 has 17 residues. The CDR3 DNA sequence: TGTGCCAGCTCACCTAACCTCAATGGAGGACAGATCTATGGCTACACCTTC. Translating gives CASSPNLNGGQIYGYTF.

CDR3 protein: CASSLGQGDWVQPQHF. The CDR3 DNA reads TGTGCCAGCAGCCTAGGACAGGGGGATTGGGTTCAGCCCCAGCATTTT. The gene calls are TRBV4-2 and TRBJ1-5; 10 bases line up with TRBD1. Germline V lookup: CDR1 LGHNA, CDR2 YNFKEQ. This CDR3 spans 16 amino acids. The ends lost 4 bases at V and 6 bases at J; junction bases unmatched: 9.

The genes are TRBV10-3 and TRBJ1-5; D is unclear. Trimming took off 6 bases at V and 4 bases at J, with 13 bases between the two ends. Germline assignment: CDR1 ENHRY and CDR2 SYGVKD. This CDR3 comprises 14 residues. The CDR3 DNA sequence: TGTGCCATCAGCGGGGATGGAGAGAATCAGCCCCAGCATTTT. The encoded protein is CAISGDGENQPQHF.

This chain joins TRBV5-1 and TRBJ1-2; TRBD1 matches at 9 bases. This CDR3 is 15 amino acids long. The junction had 6 bases not matched to a gene; V was cut back by 0 bases and J by 6 bases. Germline V CDR1 and CDR2: SGHRS, YFSETQ. In nucleotides, the CDR3 is TGCGCCAGCAGCTTGGTCACAGGGGGCGTTGATGGCTACACCTTC. Translation gives CASSLVTGGVDGYTF.

The chain is built from TRBV7-9 and TRBJ2-7; 10 bases are a match to TRBD2. The CDR3 consists of 14 residues. CDR1 and CDR2 from the germline V gene are SEHNR and FQNEAQ (reference sequence). J gave up 5 bases and V 2 bases, and 3 bases lay outside the gene matches. CDR3 sequence (DNA): TGTGCCAGCAGCTTAACTAGCGGGGTTCACGAGCAGTACTTC. Translated, it gives CASSLTSGVHEQYF.

This chain joins TRBV11-2 and TRBJ1-2; 8 bases agree with TRBD1. Per the germline V gene, CDR1 is SGHAT and CDR2 is FQNNGV. After removal of 5 bases from V and 8 bases from J, the junction contained 13 bases not matched to a gene. The CDR3 has 15 residues. DNA for the CDR3: TGTGCCAGCAGCCCCCTCGGACAGGGAGGTTCAGGCTACACCTTC. Amino acids: CASSPLGQGGSGYTF.

V is TRBV19 and J is TRBJ1-6, with a weak D call TRBD1 (5 bases). The CDR3 spans 17 residues. Trimming stripped 7 bases from V and 0 bases from J, with 16 bases between. CDR1 LNHDA and CDR2 SQIVND come from the germline V gene (reference sequence). Here the CDR3 reads CASTLSQGSSYNSPLHF. CDR3 DNA: TGTGCCAGTACCCTATCCCAGGGAAGCTCCTATAATTCACCCCTCCACTTT.

The chain uses TRBV28 and TRBJ2-7, with D perhaps matching TRBD1 (6 bases). The ends were cut back, 10 bases at V and 3 bases at J, with 16 bases in the middle. The germline CDR1 and CDR2 sequences are MDHEN and SYDVKM. This CDR3 spans 13 amino acids. The CDR3: CATLPGRGYEQYF. The CDR3 DNA is TGTGCCACCCTCCCAGGCAGGGGCTACGAGCAGTACTTC.

This clone was observed once. The chain joins TRBV5-4 to TRBJ2-5; D perhaps matches TRBD2 (5 bases). The V and J ends lost 0 bases and 7 bases respectively, with 16 bases between them. This CDR3 contains 15 residues. Per germline, CDR1 SGHNT and CDR2 YYREEE (reference sequence). CDR3 in amino acids: CASSLEGTRQRTQYF. The CDR3 DNA reads as TGTGCCAGCAGCTTGGAGGGAACTAGACAAAGGACCCAGTACTTC. The variable domain in full, with the rest retrieved from reference TRBV5-4 and TRBJ2-5, is ETGVTQSPTHLIKTRGQQVTLRCSSQSGHNTVSWYQQALGQGPQFIFQYYREEENGRGNFPPRFSGLQFPNYSSELNVNALELDDSALYLCASSLEGTRQRTQYFGPGTRLLVL.

The chain links TRBV3-1 (or the pseudogene TRBV3-2) to TRBJ1-5; the match to TRBD1 covers 8 bases. The trim removed 2 bases at V and 3 bases at J, leaving 6 bases unmatched. From germline, CDR1 is LGHDT and CDR2 YNNKEL (reference sequence). There are 16 residues in the CDR3. The CDR3 bases are TGTGCCAGCAGCCAACGCGGACAGGGAATCAATCAGCCCCAGCATTTT. Its protein is CASSQRGQGINQPQHF.

V gene TRBV24-1 combines with J gene TRBJ2-2, with D perhaps TRBD1 (5 bases). The V gene's germline CDR1 is KGHDR and CDR2 SFDVKD. Trimming stripped 7 bases from V and 3 bases from J, with 23 bases between. The CDR3 extends over 18 amino acids. CDR3 sequence: CATSSGYHGARDTGELFF. The DNA of the CDR3 is TGTGCCACCAGCAGTGGATATCATGGGGCTAGGGACACCGGGGAGCTGTTTTTT.

This clone appeared a single time. The chain carries TRBV14 and TRBJ1-2; D is perhaps TRBD1 (5 bases). Trimming took off 4 bases at V and 3 bases at J, with 18 bases between the two ends. This CDR3 contains 16 residues. The germline V gene encodes CDR1 SGHDN and CDR2 FVKESK. Written as DNA, the CDR3 is TGTGCCAGCAGCCCCTTTGTAAGGGGATATGACTATGGCTACACCTTC. It specifies CASSPFVRGYDYGYTF.

The chain links TRBV27 to TRBJ2-4; possibly TRBD2 for D (7 bases). The germline gives CDR1 MNHEY, CDR2 SMNVEV (reference sequence). This CDR3 has 16 amino acids. The V end was cut by 4 bases, the J end by 0 bases, with 13 bases between. The CDR3 is CASSSAGALAKNIQYF. The DNA for the CDR3 is TGTGCCAGCAGTTCGGCGGGGGCCCTAGCCAAAAACATTCAGTACTTC.

V gene TRBV12-3 or TRBV12-4 combines with J gene TRBJ2-1; TRBD2 is a possible D gene (6 bases). The CDR3 extends over 12 amino acids. The germline V and J ends were trimmed by 6 bases and 6 bases, with 9 bases remaining between them. The DNA of the CDR3 is TGTGCCAGCAGCCCGACTAGCAATGAGCAGTTCTTC. This codes for CASSPTSNEQFF.

The J gene is TRBJ2-5, the V gene TRBV12-3 or TRBV12-4, with D tentatively TRBD2 (6 bases). The CDR3 consists of 13 residues. Trimming took 8 bases from V and 0 from J, leaving 10 bases between them. The CDR3 loop reads CASRPGDQETQYF. CDR3 coding DNA: TGTGCCAGCCGACCGGGAGACCAAGAGACCCAGTACTTC.

The J gene is TRBJ1-4, the V gene TRBV18; 7 bases fit TRBD1. V lost 9 bases to trimming and J lost 7 bases; unmatched junction nucleotides: 5. This CDR3 is built from 12 residues. Germline V gene lookup returns CDR1 KGHSH and CDR2 LQKENI. The CDR3 sequence is CASTGVGEKLFF. DNA for the CDR3: TGTGCCAGTACAGGGGTTGGTGAAAAACTGTTTTTT. Variable domain in full (rest from reference TRBV18 and TRBJ1-4): NAGVMQNPRHLVRRRGQEARLRCSPMKGHSHVYWYRQLPEEGLKFMVYLQKENIIDESGMPKERFSAEFPKEGPSILRIQQVVRGDSAAYFCASTGVGEKLFFGSGTQLSVL.